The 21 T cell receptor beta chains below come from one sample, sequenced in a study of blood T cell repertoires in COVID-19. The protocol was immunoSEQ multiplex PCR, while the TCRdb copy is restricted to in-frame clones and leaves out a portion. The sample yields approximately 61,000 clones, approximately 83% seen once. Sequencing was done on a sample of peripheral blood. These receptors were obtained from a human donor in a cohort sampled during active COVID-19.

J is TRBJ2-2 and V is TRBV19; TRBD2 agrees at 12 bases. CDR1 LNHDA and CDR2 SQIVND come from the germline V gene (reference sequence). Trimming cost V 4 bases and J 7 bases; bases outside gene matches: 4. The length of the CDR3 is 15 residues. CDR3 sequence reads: CASSRGLAGNGELFF. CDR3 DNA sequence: TGTGCCAGTAGTAGGGGACTAGCGGGCAACGGGGAGCTGTTTTTT. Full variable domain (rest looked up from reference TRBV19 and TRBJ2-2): DGGITQSPKYLFRKEGQNVTLSCEQNLNHDAMYWYRQDPGQGLRLIYYSQIVNDFQKGDIAEGYSVSREKKESFPLTVTSAQKNPTAFYLCASSRGLAGNGELFFGEGSRLTVL.

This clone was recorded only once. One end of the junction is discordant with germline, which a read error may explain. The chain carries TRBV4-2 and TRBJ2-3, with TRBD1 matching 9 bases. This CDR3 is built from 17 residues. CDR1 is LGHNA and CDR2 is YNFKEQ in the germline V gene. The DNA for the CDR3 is TGTGCCAGCACCCAAGGACAGGGGCCTAAAAGCACAGATACGCAGTATTTT. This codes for CASTQGQGPKSTDTQYF.

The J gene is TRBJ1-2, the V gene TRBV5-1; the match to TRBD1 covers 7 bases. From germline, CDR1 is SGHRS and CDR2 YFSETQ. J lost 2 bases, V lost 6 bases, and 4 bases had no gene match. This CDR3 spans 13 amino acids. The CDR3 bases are TGCGCCAGCAACCAGGGACAGAACTATGGCTACACCTTC. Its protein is CASNQGQNYGYTF.

CDR3 residues: CASRLGLAGVMIDTQYF. The CDR3 DNA reads TGCGCCAGCAGACTAGGACTAGCGGGAGTAATGATAGATACGCAGTATTTT. The genes are TRBV5-1 and TRBJ2-3; 13 bases are a match to TRBD2. V shed 5 bases and J 5 bases; nucleotides not matched to a gene: 11. Germline CDR1 reads SGHRS; CDR2 reads YFSETQ. The CDR3 is 17 amino acids.

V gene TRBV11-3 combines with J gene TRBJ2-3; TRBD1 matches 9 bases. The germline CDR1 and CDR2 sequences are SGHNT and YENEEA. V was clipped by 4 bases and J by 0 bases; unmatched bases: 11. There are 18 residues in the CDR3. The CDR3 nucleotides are TGTGCCAGCAGCTCACACCCGGGACAGGGTACTAGCACAGATACGCAGTATTTT. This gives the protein CASSSHPGQGTSTDTQYF.

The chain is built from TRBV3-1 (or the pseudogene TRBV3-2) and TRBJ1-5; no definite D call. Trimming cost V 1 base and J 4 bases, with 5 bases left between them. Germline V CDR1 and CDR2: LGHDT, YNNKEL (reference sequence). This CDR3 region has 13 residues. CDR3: CASSQGSNQPQHF. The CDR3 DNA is TGTGCCAGCAGCCAAGGTTCAAATCAGCCCCAGCATTTT.

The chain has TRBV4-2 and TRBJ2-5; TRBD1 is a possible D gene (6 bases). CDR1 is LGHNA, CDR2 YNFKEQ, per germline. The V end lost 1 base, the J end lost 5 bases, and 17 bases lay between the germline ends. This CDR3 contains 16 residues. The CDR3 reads CASSQVSTGTGETQYF. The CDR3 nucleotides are TGTGCCAGCAGCCAAGTTAGTACAGGGACGGGGGAGACCCAGTACTTC.

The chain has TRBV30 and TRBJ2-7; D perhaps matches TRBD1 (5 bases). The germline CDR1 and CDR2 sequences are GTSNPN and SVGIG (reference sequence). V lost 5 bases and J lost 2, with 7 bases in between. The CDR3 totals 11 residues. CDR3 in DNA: TGTGCCTGGGGCAGGGCCTACGAGCAGTACTTC. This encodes CAWGRAYEQYF.

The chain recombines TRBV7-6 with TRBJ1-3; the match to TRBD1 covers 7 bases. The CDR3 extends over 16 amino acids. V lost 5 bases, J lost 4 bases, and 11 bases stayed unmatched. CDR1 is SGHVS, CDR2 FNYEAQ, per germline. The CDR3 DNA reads TGTGCCAGCAGCGCCGGGACAGCTCGAGGGGGAAACACCATATATTTT. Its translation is CASSAGTARGGNTIYF.

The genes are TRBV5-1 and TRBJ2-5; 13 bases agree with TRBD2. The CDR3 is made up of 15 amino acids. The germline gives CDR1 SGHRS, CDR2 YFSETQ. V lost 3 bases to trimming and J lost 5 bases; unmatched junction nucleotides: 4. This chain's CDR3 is CASSYWTSGSETQYF. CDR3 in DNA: TGCGCCAGCAGCTACTGGACTAGCGGGAGTGAGACCCAGTACTTC.

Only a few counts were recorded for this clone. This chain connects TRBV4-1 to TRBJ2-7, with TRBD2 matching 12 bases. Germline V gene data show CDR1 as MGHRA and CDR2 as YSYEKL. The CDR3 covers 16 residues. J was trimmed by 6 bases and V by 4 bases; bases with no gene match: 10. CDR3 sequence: CASSRLAGGPGSEQYF. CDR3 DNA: TGCGCCAGCAGCCGCCTAGCGGGAGGGCCGGGGAGCGAGCAGTACTTC.

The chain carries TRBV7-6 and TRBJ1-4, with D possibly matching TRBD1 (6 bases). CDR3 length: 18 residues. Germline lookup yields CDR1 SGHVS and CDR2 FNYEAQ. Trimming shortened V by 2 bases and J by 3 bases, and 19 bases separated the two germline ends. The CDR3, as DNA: TGTGCCAGCAGCTTATCCGGGGAGGGGGGGCCCGCTAATGAAAAACTGTTTTTT. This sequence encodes CASSLSGEGGPANEKLFF.

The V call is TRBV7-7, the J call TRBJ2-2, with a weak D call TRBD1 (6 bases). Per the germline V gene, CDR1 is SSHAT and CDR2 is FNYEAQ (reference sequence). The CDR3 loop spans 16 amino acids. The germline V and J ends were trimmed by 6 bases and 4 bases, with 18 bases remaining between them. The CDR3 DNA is TGTGCCAGCAGGTCTGGTCCAGGGGTCGGCACCGGGGAGCTGTTTTTT. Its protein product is CASRSGPGVGTGELFF.

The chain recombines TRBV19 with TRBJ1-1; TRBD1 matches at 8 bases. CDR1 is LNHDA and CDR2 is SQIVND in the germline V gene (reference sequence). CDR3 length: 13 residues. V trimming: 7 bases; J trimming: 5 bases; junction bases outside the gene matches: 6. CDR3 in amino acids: CASKDREGTEAFF. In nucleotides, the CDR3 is TGTGCCAGTAAGGACAGGGAAGGGACTGAAGCTTTCTTT.

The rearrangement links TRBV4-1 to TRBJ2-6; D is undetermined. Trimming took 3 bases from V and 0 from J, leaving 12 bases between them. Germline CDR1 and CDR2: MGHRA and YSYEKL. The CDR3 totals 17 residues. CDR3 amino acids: CASSHVILSSGANVLTF. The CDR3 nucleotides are TGCGCCAGCAGCCACGTTATATTGAGCTCTGGGGCCAACGTCCTGACTTTC.

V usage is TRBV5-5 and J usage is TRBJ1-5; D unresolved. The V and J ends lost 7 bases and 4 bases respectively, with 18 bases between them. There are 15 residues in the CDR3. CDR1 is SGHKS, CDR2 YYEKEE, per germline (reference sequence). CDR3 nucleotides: TGTGCCAGCCAAGCGGTAGGACGGCCAAATCAGCCCCAGCATTTT. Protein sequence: CASQAVGRPNQPQHF.

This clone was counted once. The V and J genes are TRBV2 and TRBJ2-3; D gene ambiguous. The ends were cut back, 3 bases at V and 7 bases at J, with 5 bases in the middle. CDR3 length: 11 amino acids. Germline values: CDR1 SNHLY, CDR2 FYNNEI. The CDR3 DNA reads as TGTGCCAGCAGTGAGTTCTATACGCAGTATTTT. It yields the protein CASSEFYTQYF.

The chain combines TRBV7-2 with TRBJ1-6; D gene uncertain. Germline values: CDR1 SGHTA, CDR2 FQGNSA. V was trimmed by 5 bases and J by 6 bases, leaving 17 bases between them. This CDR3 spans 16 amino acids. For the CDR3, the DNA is TGTGCCAGCAGCAAACTCGCCGGGTCCGGTAATTCACCCCTCCACTTT. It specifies CASSKLAGSGNSPLHF.

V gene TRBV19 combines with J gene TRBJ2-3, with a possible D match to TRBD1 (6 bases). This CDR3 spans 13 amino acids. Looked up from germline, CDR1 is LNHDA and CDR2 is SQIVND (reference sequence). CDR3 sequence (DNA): TGTGCATCTCGGACAGCCTACACAGATACGCAGTATTTT. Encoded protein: CASRTAYTDTQYF.

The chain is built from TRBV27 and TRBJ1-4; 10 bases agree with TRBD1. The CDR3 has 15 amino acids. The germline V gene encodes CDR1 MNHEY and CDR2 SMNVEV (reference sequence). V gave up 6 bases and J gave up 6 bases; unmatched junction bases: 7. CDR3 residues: CASRSPGTGDEKLFF. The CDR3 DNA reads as TGTGCCAGCAGGTCCCCCGGGACAGGGGATGAAAAACTGTTTTTT. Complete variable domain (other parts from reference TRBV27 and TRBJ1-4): EAQVTQNPRYLITVTGKKLTVTCSQNMNHEYMSWYRQDPGLGLRQIYYSMNVEVTDKGDVPEGYKVSRKEKRNFPLILESPSPNQTSLYFCASRSPGTGDEKLFFGSGTQLSVL.

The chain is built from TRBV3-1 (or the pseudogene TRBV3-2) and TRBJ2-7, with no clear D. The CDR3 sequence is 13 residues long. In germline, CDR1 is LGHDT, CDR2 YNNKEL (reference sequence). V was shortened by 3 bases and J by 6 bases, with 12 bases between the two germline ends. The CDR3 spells CASSQLTNGEQYF. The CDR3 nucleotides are TGTGCCAGCAGCCAGCTAACTAACGGCGAGCAGTACTTC.